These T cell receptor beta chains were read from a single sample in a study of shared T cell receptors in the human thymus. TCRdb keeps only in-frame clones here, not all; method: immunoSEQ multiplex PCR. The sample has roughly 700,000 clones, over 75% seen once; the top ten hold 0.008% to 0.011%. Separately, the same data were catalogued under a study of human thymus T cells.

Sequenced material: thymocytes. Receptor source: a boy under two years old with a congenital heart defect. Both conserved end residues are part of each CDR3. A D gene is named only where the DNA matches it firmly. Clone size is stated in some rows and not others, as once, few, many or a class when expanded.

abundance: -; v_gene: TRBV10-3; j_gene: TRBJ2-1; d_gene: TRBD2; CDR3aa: CATGLAGLSSYNEQFF
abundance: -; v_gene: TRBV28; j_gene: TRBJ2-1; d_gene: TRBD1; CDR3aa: CASSPPGQVYNEQFF
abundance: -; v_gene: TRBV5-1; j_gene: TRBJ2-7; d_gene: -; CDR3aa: CASSFTGSYEQYF
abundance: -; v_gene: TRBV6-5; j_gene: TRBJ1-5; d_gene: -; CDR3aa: CASSLTGFRNQPRHF
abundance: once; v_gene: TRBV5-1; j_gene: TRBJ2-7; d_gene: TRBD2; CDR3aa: CASSFRPGLAVYEQYF
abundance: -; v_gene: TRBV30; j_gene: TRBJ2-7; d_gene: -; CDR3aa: CAWSVLVLDRISSYEQYF
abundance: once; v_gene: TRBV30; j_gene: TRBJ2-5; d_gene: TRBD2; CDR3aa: CAWSRGLAGFKRVQETQYF
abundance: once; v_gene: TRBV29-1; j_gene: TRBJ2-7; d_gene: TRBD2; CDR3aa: CSVEVIAGGPRGEQYF
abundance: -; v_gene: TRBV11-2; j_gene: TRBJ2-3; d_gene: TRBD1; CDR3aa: CASSLDGTGGAADTQYF
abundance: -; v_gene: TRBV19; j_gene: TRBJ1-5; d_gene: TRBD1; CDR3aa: CASRGIPGQGLGNQPQHF
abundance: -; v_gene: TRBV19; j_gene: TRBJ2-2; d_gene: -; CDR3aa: CAVGSAGGELFF
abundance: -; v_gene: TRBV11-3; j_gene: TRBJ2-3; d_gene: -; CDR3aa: CASSFQDTQYF
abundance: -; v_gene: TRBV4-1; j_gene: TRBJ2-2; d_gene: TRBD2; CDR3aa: CASSQDIEREGTGELFF
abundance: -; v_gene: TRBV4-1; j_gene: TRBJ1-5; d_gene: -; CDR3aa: CASSRGLPLGAGNQPQHF
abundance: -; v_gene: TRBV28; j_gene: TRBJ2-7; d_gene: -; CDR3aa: CATVRGYAYEQYF
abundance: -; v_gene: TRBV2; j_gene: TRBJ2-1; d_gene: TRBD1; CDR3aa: CASSSGTGFYNEQFF
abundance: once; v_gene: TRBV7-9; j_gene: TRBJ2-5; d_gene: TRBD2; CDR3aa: CASSGRDRRTSGSQYF
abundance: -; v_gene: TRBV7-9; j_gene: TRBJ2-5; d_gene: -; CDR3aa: CASTPGLGGWETQYF
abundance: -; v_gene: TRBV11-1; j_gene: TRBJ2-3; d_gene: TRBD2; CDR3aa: CASGGGDTQYF
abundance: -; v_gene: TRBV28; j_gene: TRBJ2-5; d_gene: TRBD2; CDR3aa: CASSSLVVAGGQDMVGTQYF
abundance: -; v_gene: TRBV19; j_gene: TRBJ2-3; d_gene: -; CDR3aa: CASNTQGDTQYF
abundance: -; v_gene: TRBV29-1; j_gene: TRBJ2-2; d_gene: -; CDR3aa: CSVEESPPETGELFF
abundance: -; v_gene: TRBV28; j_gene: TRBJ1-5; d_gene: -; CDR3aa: CASSLCTDRHTHDALCSNQPQHF
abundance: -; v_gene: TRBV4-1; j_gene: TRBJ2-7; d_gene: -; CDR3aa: CASSQDRYCPSYEQYF
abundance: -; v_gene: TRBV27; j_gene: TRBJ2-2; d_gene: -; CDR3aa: CASSLQPGTGELFF
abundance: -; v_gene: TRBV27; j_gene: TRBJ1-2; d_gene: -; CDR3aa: CASSTGISSNYGYTF
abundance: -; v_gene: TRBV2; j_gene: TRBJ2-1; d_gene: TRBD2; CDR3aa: CASSEPELAGMNEQFF
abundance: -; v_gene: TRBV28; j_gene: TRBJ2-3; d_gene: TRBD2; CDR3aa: CASSLSPSGREGRLVGEDTQYF
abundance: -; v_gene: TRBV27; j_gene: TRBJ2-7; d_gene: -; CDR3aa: CASSRGGGYEQYF
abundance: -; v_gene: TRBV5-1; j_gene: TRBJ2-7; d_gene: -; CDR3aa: CASSLRAKTGREQYF
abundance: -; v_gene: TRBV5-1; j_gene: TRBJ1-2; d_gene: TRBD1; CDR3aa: CASSHGTGSIYGYTF
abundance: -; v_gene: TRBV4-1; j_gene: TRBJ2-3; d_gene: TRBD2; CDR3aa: CASTLRGGPNAGTDTQYF
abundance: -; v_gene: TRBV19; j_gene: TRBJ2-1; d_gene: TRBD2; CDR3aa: CASSIKPAGAAYNEQFF
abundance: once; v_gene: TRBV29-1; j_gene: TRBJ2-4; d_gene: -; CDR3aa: CSAAGILAKNIQYF
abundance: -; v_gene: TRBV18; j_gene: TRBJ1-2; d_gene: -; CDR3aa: CASSPRQASNGYTF
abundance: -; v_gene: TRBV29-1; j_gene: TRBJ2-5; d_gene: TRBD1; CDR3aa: CSTRQGLQETQYF
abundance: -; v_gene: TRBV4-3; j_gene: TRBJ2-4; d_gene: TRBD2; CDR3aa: CASSQDLIGVAGGVAKNIQYF
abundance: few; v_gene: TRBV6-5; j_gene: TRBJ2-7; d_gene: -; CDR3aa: CASIDSQYEQYF
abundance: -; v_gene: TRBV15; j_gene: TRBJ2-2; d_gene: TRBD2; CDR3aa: CATSRVAWGGSVGGELFF
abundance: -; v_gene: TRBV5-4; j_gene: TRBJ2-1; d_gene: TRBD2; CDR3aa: CASSLGGLAGVGYNEQFF
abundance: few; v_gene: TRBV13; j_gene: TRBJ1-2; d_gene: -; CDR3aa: CASSFRHLEGLGDNYGYTF
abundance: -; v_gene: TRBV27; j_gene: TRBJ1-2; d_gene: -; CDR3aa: CASSLSETEIYGYTF
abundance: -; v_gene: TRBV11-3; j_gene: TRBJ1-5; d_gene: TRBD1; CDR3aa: CASSLEPPYRGKMVQPQHF
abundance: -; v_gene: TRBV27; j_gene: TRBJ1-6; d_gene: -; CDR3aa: CASSMNFRGGNSPLHF
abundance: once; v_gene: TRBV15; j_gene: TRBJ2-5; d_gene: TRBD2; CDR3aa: CATSRVRPFGGGKTQYF
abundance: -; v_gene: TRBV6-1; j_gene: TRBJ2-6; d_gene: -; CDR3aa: CASSAITGSDGANVLTF
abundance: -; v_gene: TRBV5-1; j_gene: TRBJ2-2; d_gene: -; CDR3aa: CASRPQGRSGELFF